The clone carrying this TCR beta chain was detected a few times. What it binds is not known. MiXCR, run by TCRdb on the RT-PCR reads, gives a single entry per CDR3 protein. The table lists more than 450,000 distinct CDR3 sequences, 12% of them singletons. The CDR3 has 16 amino acids. The V gene's germline CDR1 is SGHTA and CDR2 FQGNSA. V lost 5 bases and J 6 bases, leaving 21 bases between the germline ends. The data were taken from a study of response to subunit inactivated influenza vaccine. General study results and limits: Each seasonal flu vaccination may recruit only limited new T cells, authors suggested.

This TCR was recovered from a man in his fifties who received an inactivated influenza vaccine. V and J are TRBV7-2 and TRBJ2-3, with D maybe TRBD2 (5 bases). The starting material was PBMCs from blood, obtained on the day of vaccination. CDR3 sequence (DNA): TGTGCCAGCAGCAGAGTAGGTTCGGGAAACGCGGATACGCAGTATTTT. This encodes CASSRVGSGNADTQYF.